This TCR beta chain is from a study of shared clonotypes between healthy human individuals. V was clipped by 0 bases and J by 0 bases, with 11 bases between them. The length of the CDR3 is 16 residues. Germline V gene data show CDR1 as SGDLS and CDR2 as YYNGEE. DNA at 150 to 250 ng, tens of thousands of T cell genomes, went into sorted-subset replicate PCRs. The protocol was immunoSEQ multiplex PCR, while the TCRdb copy is restricted to in-frame clones and leaves out a portion. The sample lists roughly 2.6 million clones; just over 90% were seen once. The genes are TRBV9 and TRBJ2-3, with D hard to call. The sample was naive CD4+ T cells sorted from blood. Sample subset: CD45RA+ positively selected. This TCR came from a man between 18 and 29 years old in good health. The CDR3 sequence is CASSVGVATSTDTQYF. The DNA of the CDR3 is TGTGCCAGCAGCGTAGGGGTTGCGACTAGCACAGATACGCAGTATTTT. The full variable domain, rest sourced from reference TRBV9 and TRBJ2-3, is DSGVTQTPKHLITATGQRVTLRCSPRSGDLSVYWYQQSLDQGLQFLIQYYNGEERAKGNILERFSAQQFPDLHSELNLSSLELGDSALYFCASSVGVATSTDTQYFGPGTRLTVL.